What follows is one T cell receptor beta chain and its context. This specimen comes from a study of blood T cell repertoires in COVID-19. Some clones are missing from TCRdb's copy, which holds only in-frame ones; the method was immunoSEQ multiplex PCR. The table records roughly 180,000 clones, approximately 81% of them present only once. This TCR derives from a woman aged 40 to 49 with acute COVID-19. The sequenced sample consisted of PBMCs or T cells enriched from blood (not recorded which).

The CDR3 region is CASSPRTSGSIDEQFF. The DNA of the CDR3 is TGTGCCAGCAGCCCCCGTACTAGCGGGAGTATCGATGAGCAGTTCTTC. The gene calls are TRBV9 and TRBJ2-1; 11 bases match TRBD2. With V trimmed by 4 bases and J by 8 bases, 11 bases remained unmatched. The CDR3 has 16 residues. Per germline, CDR1 SGDLS and CDR2 YYNGEE.